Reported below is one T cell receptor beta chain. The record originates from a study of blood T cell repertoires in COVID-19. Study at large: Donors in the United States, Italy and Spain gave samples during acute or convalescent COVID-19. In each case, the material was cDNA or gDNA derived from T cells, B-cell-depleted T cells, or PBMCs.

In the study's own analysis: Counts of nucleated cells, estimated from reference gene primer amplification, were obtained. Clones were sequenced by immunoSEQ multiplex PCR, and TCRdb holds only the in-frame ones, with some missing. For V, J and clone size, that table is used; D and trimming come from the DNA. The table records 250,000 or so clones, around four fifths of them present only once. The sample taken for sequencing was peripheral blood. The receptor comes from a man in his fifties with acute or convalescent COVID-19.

CDR3 amino acids: CASSRTGEGTDTQYF. The CDR3 bases are TGTGCCAGCAGCAGGACAGGGGAGGGCACAGATACGCAGTATTTT. The chain couples TRBV7-9 to TRBJ2-3, with TRBD1 matching over 9 bases. The CDR3 totals 15 residues. CDR1 SEHNR and CDR2 FQNEAQ come from the germline V gene (reference sequence). V gave up 5 bases and J gave up 1 base; unmatched junction bases: 4.